These 7 T cell receptor beta chains were sequenced from one sample in a study of T-cell memory formation after mild COVID-19 (dated by TCRdb to the early 2020s). Library creation used 5' RACE. Sequencing used an Illumina NovaSeq 6000. In-frame beta chains were kept once TCRdb had trimmed the public reads at Q25 with fastp and called clones with MiXCR. For every CDR3 protein sequence, its rows merge into one entry that carries the most common genes and DNA. In this sample the table shows roughly 340,000 distinct CDR3 sequences, 20% to 25% of which occur a single time. The top ten constitute around a fifth of the sample. Sequenced sample: PBMCs or a T cell subset sorted from them (not recorded which). These receptors all come from a man younger than 35 who had mild COVID-19 (a few samples of this study predate the infection). The sample titles of this study are shuffled in the database, so cell type and time point are left out; the donor was told from shared clones.

The rearrangement joins TRBV7-9 to TRBJ2-6, with 12 bases that match TRBD1. Looked up from germline, CDR1 is SEHNR and CDR2 is FQNEAQ (reference sequence). V trimming: 8 bases; J trimming: 8 bases; junction bases outside the gene matches: 7. This CDR3 has 15 residues. The DNA for the CDR3 is TGTGCCAGCGGCCGGGACAGGGGGCGATCCAACGTCCTGACTTTC. It translates to CASGRDRGRSNVLTF.

This clonotype was picked up a small number of times. The chain links TRBV19 to TRBJ2-5; D remains ambiguous. The V gene lost 1 base and the J gene lost 7 bases, with 16 bases spanning the gap. The germline CDR1 and CDR2 sequences are LNHDA and SQIVND (reference sequence). CDR3 length equals 15 residues. The CDR3 sequence is CASSIAETSRRTQYF. The CDR3 DNA sequence: TGTGCCAGTAGTATAGCGGAAACGTCCCGGCGGACCCAGTACTTC.

This clonotype appeared many times. The chain carries TRBV5-6 and TRBJ2-5; D tentatively fits TRBD1 or TRBD2 (5 bases each). Trimming took off 2 bases at V and 5 bases at J, with 13 bases between the two ends. Germline V gene lookup returns CDR1 SGHDT and CDR2 YYEEEE. CDR3 length: 14 amino acids. The CDR3 DNA reads TGTGCCAGCAGCTTCGGGGCCATGTGGGAGACCCAGTACTTC. Translated, it gives CASSFGAMWETQYF.

The chain uses TRBV7-2 and TRBJ2-1, with 12 bases matching TRBD2. Per the germline V gene, CDR1 is SGHTA and CDR2 is FQGNSA. V shed 5 bases, J shed 9 bases, and the junction held 8 bases outside the gene matches. CDR3 length: 15 residues. DNA for the CDR3: TGTGCCAGCAGCGCCCTAGCGGGGGGGCCCGCTGAGCAGTTCTTC. Translated, it gives CASSALAGGPAEQFF.

There are a few counts of this clonotype. This sequence joins TRBV10-3 and TRBJ2-5, with D unclear. Germline V gene data show CDR1 as ENHRY and CDR2 as SYGVKD. V gave up 2 bases and J gave up 2 bases, with 3 bases separating them. This CDR3 has 12 residues. CDR3 in amino acids: CAISEPQETQYF. CDR3 DNA sequence: TGTGCCATCAGTGAGCCACAAGAGACCCAGTACTTC.

Turning to this clonotype: At one boundary the junction diverges from the germline segment, which might be a read error. This chain connects TRBV5-1 to TRBJ1-3, with D uncertain. The CDR3 runs 13 residues. Germline CDR1 reads SGHRS; CDR2 reads YFSETQ. This CDR3 is CDSSPGSGNTIYF. CDR3 sequence (DNA): TGCGACAGCAGCCCGGGTTCTGGAAACACCATATATTTT.

This rearrangement joins TRBV21-1 to TRBJ1-2; the DNA was not used to check the table's D call, TRBD1. TRBV21-1 constitutes a pseudogene. The CDR3 has 15 amino acids. DNA for the CDR3: TGTGCCAGCAGCAAAGGCAGGGCTTACGGCTATGGCTACACCTTC. It encodes CASSKGRAYGYGYTF.